This T cell receptor beta chain was sequenced in a study of blood T cell repertoires in COVID-19. Study overall: Sources were T cells, B-cell-depleted T cells, or PBMCs; the material itself was cDNA or gDNA.

This CDR3 is 15 amino acids long. Methods used by the authors: Reference gene primer amplification gave nucleated cell count estimates. Clones were sequenced by immunoSEQ multiplex PCR, and TCRdb holds only the in-frame ones, with some missing. From that table come the V and J calls and clone size; the DNA was used to work out D and trimming. The profile shows approximately 130,000 clones, roughly 79% of them singletons. The receptor comes from an elderly man with acute or convalescent COVID-19. The chain carries TRBV1 and TRBJ1-5. TRBV1 is a pseudogene. Sequencing was done on a sample of peripheral blood. CDR3 DNA sequence: TGCACCAGCAGCCAAGAGGGAAGGAGGGCGCAGCCCCAGCATTTT. Amino acid sequence: CTSSQEGRRAQPQHF.